This TCR beta chain was identified in a study of a mutant IDH1 vaccine in newly diagnosed glioma. The overall study: The initiation of vaccination occurred 4-6 weeks after radiotherapy alone, or with temozolomide cycles. Earlier therapy was either radiotherapy, temozolomide, or both, and most got both. Whole-study findings and limits: Changes in the top peripheral T cell clonotypes seemingly had no bearing on pseudoprogression.

V shed 6 bases and J 4 bases; nucleotides not matched to a gene: 11. There are 16 residues in the CDR3. Germline CDR1 is SNHLY and CDR2 is FYNNEI. Some clones are missing from TCRdb's copy, which holds only in-frame ones; the method was immunoSEQ multiplex PCR. The repertoire has around 66,000 clones, 80% of them found once; the top ten carry more than 5.5%. As to time point: week 11, during vaccination. Vaccination used 300 ug of mutant IDH1 20-mer peptide per dose, with topical imiquimod. This clone was recorded once. No antigen is known for it. The chain links TRBV2 to TRBJ1-4; 7 positions match TRBD1. This receptor was taken from a man over 45 with glioma. The sequenced sample was PBMCs, obtained from a glioma patient whose treatment included an IDH1 peptide vaccine. The CDR3 coding sequence is TGTGCCAGCAGGATTCCCGGGACAGCTAATAATGAAAAACTGTTTTTT. This sequence encodes CASRIPGTANNEKLFF.